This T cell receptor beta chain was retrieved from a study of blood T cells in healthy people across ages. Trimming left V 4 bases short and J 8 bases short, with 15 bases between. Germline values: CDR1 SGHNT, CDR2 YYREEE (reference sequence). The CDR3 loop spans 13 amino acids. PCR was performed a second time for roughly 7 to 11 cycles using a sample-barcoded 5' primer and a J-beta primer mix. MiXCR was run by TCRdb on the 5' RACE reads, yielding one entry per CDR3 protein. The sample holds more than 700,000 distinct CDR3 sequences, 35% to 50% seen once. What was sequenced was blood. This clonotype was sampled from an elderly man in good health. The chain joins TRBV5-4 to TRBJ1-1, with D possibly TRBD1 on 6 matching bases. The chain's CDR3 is CASSTTYRAEAFF. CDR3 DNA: TGTGCCAGCAGCACAACCTACAGGGCGGAAGCTTTCTTT.